The T cell receptor beta chain described here comes from a study of shared clonotypes between healthy human individuals. About the study: The donor pool was made up of a couple of women and a few men aged 18 to 49.

CDR1 is SGDLS and CDR2 is YYNGEE in the germline V gene. CDR3 length equals 15 residues. V was clipped by 3 bases and J by 3 bases; unmatched bases: 7. Assay used: immunoSEQ multiplex PCR; TCRdb lists only in-frame clones, some missing. The data contain 450,000 to 500,000 clones, roughly 85% of them seen just once; the ten biggest clones take up about 12%. The sample taken for sequencing was PBMCs. This clonotype originated in a middle-aged woman in good health. Some clones in this sample may be carry-over from other donors' samples. J is TRBJ1-2 and V is TRBV9, with 8 bases fitting TRBD1. The CDR3 sequence: CASSGDRGNYYGYTF. The CDR3, as DNA: TGTGCCAGCAGCGGCGACAGGGGCAATTACTATGGCTACACCTTC.